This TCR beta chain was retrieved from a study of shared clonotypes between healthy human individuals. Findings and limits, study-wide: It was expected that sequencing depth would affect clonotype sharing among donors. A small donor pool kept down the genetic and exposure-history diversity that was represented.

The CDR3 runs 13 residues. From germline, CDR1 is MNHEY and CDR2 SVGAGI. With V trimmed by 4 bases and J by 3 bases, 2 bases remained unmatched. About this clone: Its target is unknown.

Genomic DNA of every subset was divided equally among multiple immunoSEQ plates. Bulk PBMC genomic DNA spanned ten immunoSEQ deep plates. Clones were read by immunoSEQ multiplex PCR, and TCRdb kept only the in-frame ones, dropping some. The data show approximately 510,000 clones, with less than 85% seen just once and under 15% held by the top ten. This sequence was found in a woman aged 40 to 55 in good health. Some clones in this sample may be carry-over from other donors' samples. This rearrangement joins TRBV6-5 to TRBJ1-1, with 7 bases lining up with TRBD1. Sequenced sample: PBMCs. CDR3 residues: CASSSDRDTEAFF. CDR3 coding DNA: TGTGCCAGCAGTTCAGACAGGGACACTGAAGCTTTCTTT.